Below, 5 T cell receptor beta chains from the same sample are listed, as sequenced in a study of T cell repertoires in ileal Crohn's disease. Sequencing used immunoSEQ multiplex PCR; TCRdb keeps in-frame clones, though not all of them. The repertoire holds 25,000 to 30,000 clones, with about 81% as singletons. Input material: ileal tissue. Receptors originate from an adult with Crohn's disease.

The chain links TRBV6-1 to TRBJ1-2, with 11 bases fitting TRBD1. The germline V gene has CDR1 MNHNS and CDR2 SASEGT. The CDR3 is made up of 15 amino acids. V lost 4 bases to trimming and J lost 5 bases; unmatched junction nucleotides: 6. CDR3: CASSGGQGAGYGYTF. The DNA for the CDR3 is TGTGCCAGCAGTGGAGGACAGGGGGCAGGGTATGGCTACACCTTC.

V and J are TRBV27 and TRBJ2-2, with unresolved D. The CDR3 spans 13 residues. V was cut by 8 bases and J by 4 bases, with 11 bases left in between. Germline CDR1 MNHEY, CDR2 SMNVEV (reference sequence). The CDR3 sequence is CASRSVLTGELFF. The CDR3 nucleotides read TGTGCCAGCCGTTCGGTCCTCACCGGGGAGCTGTTTTTT.

This clone appeared a few times. V is TRBV7-2 and J is TRBJ2-3, with D unresolved. From germline, CDR1 is SGHTA and CDR2 FQGNSA. The CDR3 is made up of 12 amino acids. V was clipped by 4 bases and J by 4 bases, with 6 bases between them. The CDR3 coding sequence is TGTGCCAGCAGCTCGTCGTCAGATACGCAGTATTTT. It yields the protein CASSSSSDTQYF.

The chain couples TRBV5-1 to TRBJ1-2; 8 nucleotides agree with TRBD1. The length of the CDR3 is 18 residues. In germline, CDR1 is SGHRS, CDR2 YFSETQ. V lost 6 bases to trimming and J lost 4 bases; unmatched junction nucleotides: 20. The CDR3 coding sequence is TGCGCCAGCACCTGGGGGCCGGACAGGGATGGGGCGGCCTATGGCTACACCTTC. Translating it yields CASTWGPDRDGAAYGYTF.

This clone was seen just once. The gene calls are TRBV7-2 and TRBJ2-1, with D possibly matching TRBD1 (5 bases). Trimming took off 4 bases at V and 0 bases at J, with 13 bases between the two ends. Germline CDR1 reads SGHTA; CDR2 reads FQGNSA. This CDR3 has 16 amino acids. DNA of the CDR3: TGTGCCAGCAGCTCCAAAAGGGGAAGCTCCTACAATGAGCAGTTCTTC. Its protein product is CASSSKRGSSYNEQFF.